What follows are 28 T cell receptor beta chains derived from one specimen sequenced in a study of blood T cells in healthy people across ages. A sample-barcoded 5' primer and a J-beta primer mix were used in a second PCR of roughly 7 to 11 cycles. TCRdb re-called the 5' RACE reads through MiXCR, storing one row per CDR3 protein. Here the sample spans more than 1.4 million distinct CDR3 sequences, about 43% being singletons. Sequenced: blood. These receptors were collected from a woman aged 18-35 years in good health.

This chain connects TRBV2 to TRBJ2-5, with 10 bases lining up with TRBD1. The J call is in doubt because the DNA end fits TRBJ2-7 better. Germline V gene lookup returns CDR1 SNHLY and CDR2 FYNNEI. The CDR3 consists of 15 residues. This CDR3 reads CASSEYGTGANEQYF. CDR3 DNA sequence: TGTGCCAGCAGTGAATACGGGACAGGGGCGAACGAGCAGTACTTC.

V is TRBV7-9 and J is TRBJ2-7, with D unresolved. CDR1 and CDR2 (germline): SEHNR, FQNEAQ (reference sequence). CDR3 length: 15 residues. Trimming cost V 3 bases and J 0 bases, with 12 bases left between them. CDR3 in DNA: TGTGCCAGCAGCTTTGTGGACGTTAACTCCTACGAGCAGTACTTC. This codes for CASSFVDVNSYEQYF.

This rearrangement joins TRBV10-3 to TRBJ2-1; TRBD1 is a possible D gene (7 bases). V lost 2 bases, J lost 8 bases, and 19 bases lay in between. The CDR3 runs to 16 residues. CDR1 ENHRY and CDR2 SYGVKD come from the germline V gene. As DNA, the CDR3 is TGTGCCATCAGTGAGGGGGGGCCAGGGGGGTTCCATGAGCAGTTCTTC. This translates into CAISEGGPGGFHEQFF.

This clonotype has just a few counts. The chain has TRBV29-1 and TRBJ2-7; weak D call: TRBD2 (8 bases). The CDR3 runs to 16 residues. The V gene lost 6 bases and the J gene lost 2 bases, with 23 bases spanning the gap. Germline V gene lookup returns CDR1 SQVTM and CDR2 ANQGSEA. This CDR3 reads CSVGGTIAGQTYEQYF. In DNA form, the CDR3 reads TGCAGCGTGGGGGGGACGATAGCGGGACAGACCTACGAGCAGTACTTC.

The rearrangement links TRBV6-6 to TRBJ1-5, with 11 bases that match TRBD1. V shed 11 bases and J 6 bases; nucleotides not matched to a gene: 12. The CDR3 has 15 amino acids. From germline, CDR1 is MNHNY and CDR2 SVGAGI (reference sequence). CDR3 residues: CAGTTGQGESQPQHF. CDR3 sequence (DNA): TGTGCCGGCACCACGGGACAGGGGGAAAGTCAGCCCCAGCATTTT.

The V and J genes are TRBV12-3 or TRBV12-4 and TRBJ1-5; D call uncertain. The V end lost 0 bases, the J end lost 7 bases, and 13 bases lay between the germline ends. The CDR3 loop spans 15 amino acids. In nucleotides, the CDR3 is TGTGCCAGCAGTTTAGCGCCGGGGAAAAACCAGCCCCAGCATTTT. Protein product: CASSLAPGKNQPQHF.

This rearrangement joins TRBV9 to TRBJ2-7; no definite D call. The CDR3 has 16 residues. V lost 4 bases to trimming and J lost 3 bases, with 20 bases between them. CDR1 is SGDLS, CDR2 YYNGEE, per germline. This chain's CDR3 is CASSLGSNSPYYEQYF. CDR3 nucleotide sequence: TGTGCCAGCAGCCTCGGCAGTAATTCACCTTACTACGAGCAGTACTTC.

As concerns this clonotype: The germline gene is not matched at one end of the junction; a read error may be the cause. The chain employs TRBV5-1 and TRBJ1-5; D unclear. Germline V gives CDR1 SGHRS, CDR2 YFSETQ. This CDR3 has 16 amino acids. The chain's CDR3 is CASSLGTKHSNQPQHF. DNA for the CDR3: TGTGCCAGCAGCTTGGGTACGAAACATAGCAATCAGCCCCAGCATTTT.

This clonotype was picked up a small number of times. The chain has TRBV29-1 and TRBJ1-4; 7 nucleotides agree with TRBD1. CDR1 SQVTM and CDR2 ANQGSEA come from the germline V gene. V shed 1 base and J 0 bases; nucleotides not matched to a gene: 2. CDR3 length: 15 amino acids. CDR3 DNA sequence: TGCAGCGTTGAAGGGACAGGACCAACTAATGAAAAACTGTTTTTT. This translates into CSVEGTGPTNEKLFF. The full variable domain, its missing parts supplied by reference TRBV29-1 and TRBJ1-4, is SAVISQKPSRDICQRGTSLTIQCQVDSQVTMMFWYRQQPGQSLTLIATANQGSEATYESGFVIDKFPISRPNLTFSTLTVSNMSPEDSSIYLCSVEGTGPTNEKLFFGSGTQLSVL.

The DNA of the CDR3 is TGTGCCAGCAGTGGCCAGTCAGGGTACGGAGAAAAACTGTTTTTT. It codes for CASSGQSGYGEKLFF. The chain has TRBV25-1 and TRBJ1-4, with D possibly being TRBD1 (5 bases). The V end lost 4 bases, the J end lost 8 bases, and 17 bases lay between the germline ends. The CDR3 consists of 15 residues. Per germline, CDR1 MGHDK and CDR2 SYGVNS. Complete variable domain (other parts from reference TRBV25-1 and TRBJ1-4): EADIYQTPRYLVIGTGKKITLECSQTMGHDKMYWYQQDPGMELHLIHYSYGVNSTEKGDLSSESTVSRIRTEHFPLTLESARPSHTSQYLCASSGQSGYGEKLFFGSGTQLSVL.

This sequence joins TRBV6-2 or TRBV6-3 and TRBJ2-7; 7 nucleotides line up with TRBD1. Trimming cost V 6 bases and J 3 bases; bases outside gene matches: 14. The germline gives CDR1 MNHEY, CDR2 SVGEGT. There are 16 residues in the CDR3. The CDR3 protein is CASSSATRDRDYEQYF. DNA for the CDR3: TGTGCCAGCAGCTCCGCTACCCGCGACAGGGACTACGAGCAGTACTTC.

This clonotype was counted a single time. V gene TRBV20-1 combines with J gene TRBJ1-1; no firm D call. V lost 6 bases, J lost 1 base, and 9 bases lay in between. The CDR3 totals 12 residues. The germline CDR1 and CDR2 sequences are DFQATT and SNEGSKA (reference sequence). The CDR3 region has the DNA TGCAGTGCCTACACAGAGAACACTGAAGCTTTCTTT. Translation gives CSAYTENTEAFF.

J is TRBJ2-5 and V is TRBV6-5; D is perhaps TRBD2 (6 bases). The CDR3 is 15 residues long. Trimming took 4 bases from V and 5 from J, leaving 17 bases between them. Germline CDR1 is MNHEY and CDR2 is SVGAGI. The CDR3 DNA is TGTGCCAGCAGTTCCGTGCGGGATGTCGCGGAGACCCAGTACTTC. This translates into CASSSVRDVAETQYF.

The chain carries TRBV6-4 and TRBJ2-1; TRBD1 or TRBD2 may be the D gene (5 bases each). The germline V gene has CDR1 MRHNA and CDR2 SNTAGT. There are 14 residues in the CDR3. V lost 2 bases to trimming and J lost 5 bases, with 10 bases between them. The CDR3 loop reads CASSDGGCNNEQFF. The CDR3 DNA sequence: TGTGCCAGCAGTGACGGGGGTTGTAACAATGAGCAGTTCTTC.

The chain combines TRBV6-1 with TRBJ1-1; D is uncertain. This CDR3 is built from 13 residues. Germline assignment: CDR1 MNHNS and CDR2 SASEGT. V lost 10 bases and J lost 5, with 17 bases in between. CDR3 residues: CATGFGGRTEAFF. CDR3 nucleotide sequence: TGTGCCACCGGATTTGGCGGTAGAACTGAAGCTTTCTTT.

The J gene is TRBJ2-1, the V gene TRBV9; D gene uncertain. The CDR3 runs 12 residues. Germline V gene sequence: CDR1 SGDLS, CDR2 YYNGEE. V was cut by 3 bases and J by 3 bases, with 4 bases left in between. Here the CDR3 reads CASSGYYNEQFF. For the CDR3, the DNA is TGTGCCAGCAGCGGCTACTACAATGAGCAGTTCTTC.

This clonotype was observed a few times. The V gene is TRBV7-9, the J gene TRBJ1-1; TRBD1 matches 9 bases. CDR1 is SEHNR, CDR2 FQNEAQ, per germline (reference sequence). The CDR3 spans 15 residues. The V and J ends lost 6 bases and 1 base, in that order; junction bases with no gene match: 6. CDR3 amino acids: CASSRQGGWNTEAFF. In DNA form, the CDR3 reads TGTGCCAGCAGTCGACAGGGGGGCTGGAACACTGAAGCTTTCTTT.

This clonotype was seen more than once but under ten times. A junction boundary mismatches the germline segment, possibly from a read error. The J gene is TRBJ2-7, the V gene TRBV4-1, with a possible D match to TRBD1 (5 bases). CDR3 length: 13 amino acids. Germline CDR1 reads MGHRA; CDR2 reads YSYEKL. CDR3 sequence reads: CASSGAISYEQYF. The DNA for the CDR3 is TGTGCCAGCAGTGGGGCGATCTCCTACGAGCAGTACTTC.

V gene TRBV7-9 combines with J gene TRBJ1-1; D may be TRBD1 (5 bases). The CDR3 extends over 12 amino acids. CDR1 is SEHNR and CDR2 is FQNEAQ in the germline V gene (reference sequence). Deletions cut 1 base from V and 11 bases from J, with 11 bases between. Here the CDR3 reads CASSLDGTSAFF. The CDR3 DNA reads as TGTGCCAGCAGCTTAGATGGGACGAGTGCTTTCTTT.

The V and J genes are TRBV7-2 and TRBJ2-5, with D tentatively TRBD1 or TRBD2 (7 bases each). V gave up 5 bases and J gave up 11 bases, with 21 bases separating them. Germline CDR1 SGHTA, CDR2 FQGNSA. This CDR3 is built from 14 residues. CDR3 DNA: TGTGCCAGCAGCGGGGGGGACAGACACAATGAGCAGTACTTC. This sequence encodes CASSGGDRHNEQYF.

The gene calls are TRBV15 and TRBJ2-2; D is uncertain. The germline CDR1 and CDR2 sequences are LNHNV and YYDKDF (reference sequence). The CDR3 length is 13 residues. The V and J ends lost 3 bases and 1 base respectively, with 3 bases between them. The CDR3 protein is CATSRGNTGELFF. The CDR3, as DNA: TGTGCCACCAGCAGGGGGAACACCGGGGAGCTGTTTTTT.

In this sample, this clonotype turned up a few times. This chain connects TRBV6-5 to TRBJ2-1; 12 nucleotides agree with TRBD2. The CDR3 totals 15 residues. The V gene end was trimmed by 6 bases and the J gene end by 9 bases; junction bases not matched to a gene: 9. Looked up from germline, CDR1 is MNHEY and CDR2 is SVGAGI. The CDR3 loop reads CASSRRTSGVGEQFF. DNA of the CDR3: TGTGCCAGCAGCCGGCGGACTAGCGGGGTCGGTGAGCAGTTCTTC.

The V call is TRBV28, the J call TRBJ2-5; D is unclear. Trimming cost V 2 bases and J 1 base, with 11 bases left between them. The germline CDR1 and CDR2 sequences are MDHEN and SYDVKM. This CDR3 has 15 amino acids. The CDR3 sequence is CASSLPLPSQETQYF. The CDR3 DNA is TGTGCCAGCAGTTTACCTCTTCCATCCCAAGAGACCCAGTACTTC. Filled out from reference TRBV28 and TRBJ2-5, the complete variable domain reads DVKVTQSSRYLVKRTGEKVFLECVQDMDHENMFWYRQDPGLGLRLIYFSYDVKMKEKGDIPEGYSVSREKKERFSLILESASTNQTSMYLCASSLPLPSQETQYFGPGTRLLVL.

This clonotype has more than one count but fewer than ten. The chain combines TRBV12-5 with TRBJ2-1; 9 bases align to TRBD2. The CDR3 consists of 14 residues. Germline-derived CDR1 and CDR2 are LGHNT and FRNRAP. Unmatched junction bases numbered 3, after V lost 2 bases and J lost 7 bases. CDR3 DNA: TGTGCTAGTGGTTTGTCCGGACTAGCGAATGAGCAGTTCTTC. Protein: CASGLSGLANEQFF.

This chain uses TRBV2 with TRBJ2-7; tentatively, D is TRBD1 (5 bases). Germline CDR1 reads SNHLY; CDR2 reads FYNNEI. This CDR3 comprises 14 residues. Trimming pared 7 bases from V and 0 bases from J, leaving 13 bases between. CDR3 bases: TGTGCCAGCAATCAGGGCGAATTCTCCTACGAGCAGTACTTC. Encoded protein: CASNQGEFSYEQYF.

V and J are TRBV24-1 and TRBJ2-4; 10 bases map to TRBD2. The CDR3 extends over 17 amino acids. Germline loops: CDR1 KGHDR, CDR2 SFDVKD. V gave up 3 bases and J gave up 7 bases; unmatched junction bases: 11. CDR3 sequence reads: CATSDPSGGAGTNIQYF. DNA for the CDR3: TGTGCCACCAGTGATCCCAGCGGGGGGGCCGGAACGAACATTCAGTACTTC.

The rearrangement joins TRBV7-2 to TRBJ2-1, with unresolved D. Gene TRBJ2-7 matches the end of the DNA better, so the J call may be wrong. CDR3 length equals 18 residues. Germline CDR1 and CDR2: SGHTA and FQGNSA. The CDR3 protein is CASSLWFSGSSSYNEQYF. DNA for the CDR3: TGTGCCAGCAGCTTATGGTTTTCGGGCTCGAGCTCCTACAATGAGCAGTACTTC.

The chain couples TRBV12-3 or TRBV12-4 to TRBJ2-2, with 7 bases matching TRBD2. CDR3 length: 15 residues. The junction had 8 bases not matched to a gene; V was cut back by 6 bases and J by 4 bases. In DNA form, the CDR3 reads TGTGCCAGCAGCCTAGGGCGGGGGTTCACCGGGGAGCTGTTTTTT. This sequence encodes CASSLGRGFTGELFF.